Shown below are 27 T cell receptor beta chains from a single sample sequenced in a study of glioma-infiltrating T cells. The iRepertoire nested amplicon-rescue multiplex PCR amplified TCR alpha and beta CDR3s from RNA. Each CDR3 protein is one row after TCRdb ran MiXCR on the multiplex PCR reads. The sample has 40,000 or so distinct CDR3 sequences; 20% to 25% are singletons. Input material: glioma tissue, nonneoplastic brain tissue, or PBMCs (not recorded which). All receptors come from a human donor with low-grade glioma or glioblastoma, undergoing nonglioma brain surgery, or in good health (not recorded which).

This clonotype was found many times. This sequence joins TRBV28 and TRBJ2-1; D ambiguous. This CDR3 has 17 amino acids. Trimming took off 5 bases at V and 0 bases at J, with 17 bases between the two ends. Germline CDR1 is MDHEN and CDR2 is SYDVKM. The CDR3 spells CASSAPGASSSYNEQFF. CDR3 in DNA: TGTGCCAGCAGTGCCCCGGGTGCCTCAAGCTCCTACAATGAGCAGTTCTTC.

This clonotype was counted a few times. CDR3 loop: CASSFGGPPKLAGEAIANTGELFF. CDR3 bases: TGCGCCAGCAGCTTTGGCGGGCCGCCCAAACTAGCGGGGGAGGCCATCGCGAACACCGGGGAGCTGTTTTTT. V gene TRBV5-1 combines with J gene TRBJ2-2; 11 bases align to TRBD2. Germline loops: CDR1 SGHRS, CDR2 YFSETQ. This CDR3 is 24 amino acids long. V was pared by 2 bases and J by 0 bases, with 24 bases of the junction left unmatched.

In this sample, this clonotype turned up once. At one end the junction does not follow the germline gene, possibly because of a read error. The chain couples TRBV29-1 to TRBJ2-1, with 9 bases fitting TRBD2. This CDR3 contains 17 residues. Germline V CDR1 and CDR2: SQVTM, ANQGSEA. CDR3: CSFEELLRGGSYNEQFF. In DNA form, the CDR3 reads TGCAGCTTTGAAGAGCTGCTGCGGGGGGGCTCCTACAATGAGCAGTTCTTC.

This chain connects TRBV4-1 to TRBJ2-7, with 9 bases fitting TRBD1. The CDR3 runs 16 residues. Germline-derived CDR1 and CDR2 are MGHRA and YSYEKL. With V trimmed by 0 bases and J by 5 bases, 8 bases remained unmatched. The CDR3 DNA is TGCGCCAGCAGCCAAGAGTCAGGACAGGGGTCCAACGAGCAGTACTTC. This codes for CASSQESGQGSNEQYF.

This clonotype was recorded a few times. The chain carries TRBV7-9 and TRBJ2-5; weak D call: TRBD2 (5 bases). V was pared by 3 bases and J by 4 bases, with 15 bases between. The CDR3 runs to 15 residues. Germline loops: CDR1 SEHNR, CDR2 FQNEAQ (reference sequence). The CDR3 DNA sequence: TGTGCCAGCAGCTTCCCAGGAGGCCGGTTAGAGACCCAGTACTTC. Its translation: CASSFPGGRLETQYF.

This clonotype has at least ten counts. The genes are TRBV7-2 and TRBJ2-7; the D is unclear. V lost 0 bases and J lost 1, with 4 bases in between. From germline, CDR1 is SGHTA and CDR2 FQGNSA. CDR3 length: 13 amino acids. CDR3 sequence reads: CASSLATSYEQYF. For the CDR3, the DNA is TGTGCCAGCAGCTTAGCAACTTCCTACGAGCAGTACTTC.

The table lists this clonotype with a few counts. This chain connects TRBV7-2 to TRBJ2-5, with D unresolved. CDR3 length: 13 residues. Trimming stripped 0 bases from V and 7 bases from J, with 9 bases between. Germline V gene sequence: CDR1 SGHTA, CDR2 FQGNSA. This CDR3 reads CASSLARRRTQYF. CDR3 DNA sequence: TGTGCCAGCAGCTTAGCGAGGCGGAGGACCCAGTACTTC.

This clonotype appeared many times. V usage is TRBV20-1 and J usage is TRBJ2-1; 13 bases agree with TRBD2. CDR1 and CDR2 (germline): DFQATT, SNEGSKA (reference sequence). V trimming: 0 bases; J trimming: 5 bases; junction bases outside the gene matches: 13. This CDR3 comprises 19 residues. The CDR3 is CSARDQGTSGVLGDNEQFF. The CDR3 region has the DNA TGCAGTGCTAGAGATCAGGGGACTAGCGGGGTTCTGGGCGACAATGAGCAGTTCTTC.

Ten or more counts support this clonotype. This sequence joins TRBV20-1 and TRBJ2-1; either TRBD1 or TRBD2 may fit D (5 bases each). V lost 5 bases and J lost 1, with 15 bases in between. The CDR3 runs to 15 residues. Germline V gene lookup returns CDR1 DFQATT and CDR2 SNEGSKA (reference sequence). The CDR3: CSAQTGTLSYNEQFF. CDR3 nucleotides: TGCAGTGCTCAAACCGGGACGTTGTCCTACAATGAGCAGTTCTTC.

This chain connects TRBV19 to TRBJ2-5; D is tentatively TRBD1 or TRBD2 (6 bases each). CDR3 length: 14 residues. Trimming removed 7 bases from V and 7 bases from J, with 19 bases in between. Germline V gene sequence: CDR1 LNHDA, CDR2 SQIVND (reference sequence). Written as DNA, the CDR3 is TGTGCCAGTACCCCAGGACCGGGGGCTGGGACCCAGTACTTC. Protein product: CASTPGPGAGTQYF.

In its sample, this clonotype was seen a few times. The chain uses TRBV18 and TRBJ2-7, with 8 bases fitting TRBD1. V was pared by 0 bases and J by 5 bases, with 9 bases of the junction left unmatched. The CDR3 runs 16 residues. CDR1 and CDR2 from the germline V gene are KGHSH and LQKENI. The CDR3 protein is CASSPPQGARTHEQYF. The CDR3 DNA reads TGTGCCAGCTCACCACCCCAGGGGGCGCGGACACACGAGCAGTACTTC.

This clonotype was counted many times. The chain combines TRBV2 with TRBJ1-6, with TRBD1 as a possible D gene (5 bases). The V and J ends lost 5 bases and 8 bases respectively, with 19 bases between them. In germline, CDR1 is SNHLY, CDR2 FYNNEI. The CDR3 runs to 16 residues. CDR3 sequence: CASSYGALTVHSPLHF. CDR3 bases: TGTGCCAGCAGTTACGGGGCTTTGACTGTACATTCACCCCTCCACTTT.

Of note for this clonotype: A clone one base away is much larger, so this may be a read error. The conserved final phenylalanine or tryptophan is absent from the CDR3, which likely points to a read error. This chain joins TRBV10-3 and TRBJ2-5; D remains unclear. V lost 3 bases to trimming and J lost 5 bases, with 7 bases between them. Germline CDR1 is ENHRY and CDR2 is SYGVKD. The CDR3 is 12 residues long. The CDR3 DNA reads TGTGCCATCAGTGAACGTACGGAGACCCAGTACTTG. Translating gives CAISERTETQYL.

This clonotype was detected many times. The V and J genes are TRBV18 and TRBJ2-3; D gene unclear. There are 13 residues in the CDR3. V lost 3 bases and J 2 bases, leaving 6 bases between the germline ends. Germline V gene sequence: CDR1 KGHSH, CDR2 LQKENI. CDR3 in amino acids: CASSPRNTDTQYF. The CDR3 DNA follows: TGTGCCAGCTCACCCCGGAACACAGATACGCAGTATTTT. The entire variable domain, with the rest obtained from reference TRBV18 and TRBJ2-3, is as follows: NAGVMQNPRHLVRRRGQEARLRCSPMKGHSHVYWYRQLPEEGLKFMVYLQKENIIDESGMPKERFSAEFPKEGPSILRIQQVVRGDSAAYFCASSPRNTDTQYFGPGTRLTVL.

This clonotype was counted at least ten times. The chain uses TRBV20-1 and TRBJ2-1; a possible D gene is TRBD2 (5 bases). The V end was cut by 6 bases, the J end by 4 bases, with 19 bases between. The CDR3 loop spans 15 amino acids. Germline CDR1 is DFQATT and CDR2 is SNEGSKA (reference sequence). CDR3 sequence (DNA): TGCAGTGCAGGGAGCCGGGAAGAGATATACAATGAGCAGTTCTTC. This gives the protein CSAGSREEIYNEQFF.

This clonotype was recorded many times. V gene TRBV5-1 combines with J gene TRBJ1-5, with D unresolved. The CDR3 totals 14 residues. With 0 bases removed from V and 6 bases from J, the gap between germline ends came to 10 bases. CDR1 is SGHRS, CDR2 YFSETQ, per germline. CDR3 in amino acids: CASSLAGLTQPQHF. For the CDR3, the DNA is TGCGCCAGCAGCTTGGCAGGTTTAACTCAGCCCCAGCATTTT.

The chain couples TRBV30 to TRBJ1-1; D is undetermined. CDR1 and CDR2 from the germline V gene are GTSNPN and SVGIG (reference sequence). V lost 0 bases and J 1 base, leaving 3 bases between the germline ends. The CDR3 totals 12 residues. CDR3 coding DNA: TGTGCCTGGAGTGTAGGGAACACTGAAGCTTTCTTT. It translates to CAWSVGNTEAFF.

The chain has TRBV30 and TRBJ2-3, with unresolved D. The CDR3 spans 13 residues. Trimming took off 8 bases at V and 0 bases at J, with 12 bases between the two ends. Per the germline V gene, CDR1 is GTSNPN and CDR2 is SVGIG (reference sequence). The CDR3 sequence is CALGEPSTDTQYF. Here the CDR3 DNA reads TGTGCCCTGGGCGAGCCTAGCACAGATACGCAGTATTTT.

The V call is TRBV12-3 or TRBV12-4, the J call TRBJ2-4; D uncertain. V shed 0 bases and J shed 9 bases, with 6 bases lying between them. The CDR3 is 12 amino acids. CDR3 in amino acids: CASSLASRIQYF. In DNA, the CDR3 is TGTGCCAGCAGTTTAGCCAGTCGCATTCAGTACTTC.

This clonotype was found many times. The chain carries TRBV28 and TRBJ2-3; TRBD1 is a possible D gene (6 bases). Germline V gene sequence: CDR1 MDHEN, CDR2 SYDVKM. V was cut by 5 bases and J by 0 bases, with 9 bases left in between. This CDR3 region has 14 residues. The CDR3 loop is CASSDRISTDTQYF. The CDR3 DNA reads TGTGCCAGCAGTGACAGGATTAGCACAGATACGCAGTATTTT.

This clonotype has a count of ten or more. This chain joins TRBV20-1 and TRBJ2-5; D not resolved. The ends were cut back, 0 bases at V and 1 base at J, with 12 bases in the middle. Germline assignment: CDR1 DFQATT and CDR2 SNEGSKA (reference sequence). This CDR3 comprises 15 residues. The CDR3 here is CSAREPGRAQETQYF. As DNA, the CDR3 is TGCAGTGCTAGAGAACCGGGCCGGGCCCAAGAGACCCAGTACTTC.

This clonotype was detected ten times or more. The chain couples TRBV20-1 to TRBJ1-2; weak D call: TRBD1 (6 bases). The germline V gene encodes CDR1 DFQATT and CDR2 SNEGSKA (reference sequence). The ends were cut back, 1 base at V and 8 bases at J, with 11 bases in the middle. This CDR3 has 12 residues. The CDR3 loop reads CSARAGAKGYTF. CDR3 in DNA: TGCAGTGCTAGAGCAGGGGCTAAAGGCTACACCTTC.

The chain recombines TRBV3-1 with TRBJ1-3; 8 positions match TRBD1. The CDR3 contains 14 residues. V gave up 2 bases and J gave up 9 bases; unmatched junction bases: 6. CDR1 is LGHDT, CDR2 YNNKEL, per germline (reference sequence). The DNA for the CDR3 is TGTGCCAGCAGCCAATGGGACAGGAGGGGCACCATATATTTT. Residues: CASSQWDRRGTIYF.

Comment on this clonotype: Since a much larger clone is just one base distant, this may be a read error. V and J are TRBV7-9 and TRBJ2-3, with TRBD2 as a possible D gene (7 bases). The germline CDR1 and CDR2 sequences are SEHNR and FQNEAQ (reference sequence). The length of the CDR3 is 19 residues. V lost 1 base and J lost 4, with 24 bases in between. CDR3 sequence (DNA): TGTGCCAGCAGCTTAGAACCCCTGGACGGGGGGCGGGGCGCAGATACGCAGTATTTT. Encoded protein: CASSLEPLDGGRGADTQYF.

This clonotype was found many times. V is TRBV6-6 and J is TRBJ2-7; D call uncertain. Germline V gene data show CDR1 as MNHNY and CDR2 as SVGAGI (reference sequence). This CDR3 has 13 residues. Trimming shortened V by 2 bases and J by 1 base, and 6 bases separated the two germline ends. The CDR3 protein is CASSYLESYEQYF. Written as DNA, the CDR3 is TGTGCCAGCAGTTACCTGGAGTCCTACGAGCAGTACTTC.

V gene TRBV13 combines with J gene TRBJ2-5, with 8 nucleotides matching TRBD2. Germline V CDR1 and CDR2: PRHDT, FYEKMQ (reference sequence). Trimming at V came to 6 bases and at J to 3 bases, leaving 6 bases not matched to a gene. The CDR3 extends over 14 amino acids. The CDR3 DNA sequence: TGTGCCAGCAGTCATCCCGGGGGGGAAGAGACCCAGTACTTC. This encodes CASSHPGGEETQYF. The whole variable domain, remainder taken from reference TRBV13 and TRBJ2-5, is AAGVIQSPRHLIKEKRETATLKCYPIPRHDTVYWYQQGPGQDPQFLISFYEKMQSDKGSIPDRFSAQQFSDYHSELNMSSLELGDSALYFCASSHPGGEETQYFGPGTRLLVL.

This clonotype was counted ten times or more. This chain uses TRBV7-9 with TRBJ1-1; D may be TRBD1 (6 bases). CDR1 and CDR2 (germline): SEHNR, FQNEAQ (reference sequence). V was trimmed by 5 bases and J by 5 bases, leaving 9 bases between them. The CDR3 has 12 amino acids. The CDR3 spells CASSEDRTEAFF. In DNA form, the CDR3 reads TGTGCCAGCAGCGAAGACAGGACTGAAGCTTTCTTT.